This T cell receptor (beta chain) stems from a study of radiation and T cells in renal cell carcinoma. Study-level findings and limits: From baseline, blood top tumor clonotypes peaked at 2 weeks post-radiation.

Profiling relied on immunoSEQ multiplex PCR, and the TCRdb table lists in-frame clones only, not all of them. The data hold just over 95,000 clones, with 65% to 90% observed a single time. Indicated time point: blood 4 weeks post-SBRT, at nephrectomy. Treatment defined: 15 Gy SBRT to primary tumor, nephrectomy 4 weeks later. The patient's renal cell carcinoma had clear cell pathology. The V gene lost 4 bases and the J gene lost 3 bases, with 16 bases spanning the gap. This CDR3 comprises 15 residues. CDR1 is MDHEN and CDR2 is SYDVKM in the germline V gene. Note on this clone: Its matching antigen is unknown.

The chain is built from TRBV28 and TRBJ2-7; D perhaps matches TRBD2 (8 bases). The receptor's source is a man in his 60s with renal cell carcinoma. The sample consisted of blood, taken from a patient whose treatment included radiotherapy and nephrectomy. The DNA for the CDR3 is TGTGCCAGCAGTTCATTAGCGGGACAGCTCTACGAGCAGTACTTC. Translating it yields CASSSLAGQLYEQYF.